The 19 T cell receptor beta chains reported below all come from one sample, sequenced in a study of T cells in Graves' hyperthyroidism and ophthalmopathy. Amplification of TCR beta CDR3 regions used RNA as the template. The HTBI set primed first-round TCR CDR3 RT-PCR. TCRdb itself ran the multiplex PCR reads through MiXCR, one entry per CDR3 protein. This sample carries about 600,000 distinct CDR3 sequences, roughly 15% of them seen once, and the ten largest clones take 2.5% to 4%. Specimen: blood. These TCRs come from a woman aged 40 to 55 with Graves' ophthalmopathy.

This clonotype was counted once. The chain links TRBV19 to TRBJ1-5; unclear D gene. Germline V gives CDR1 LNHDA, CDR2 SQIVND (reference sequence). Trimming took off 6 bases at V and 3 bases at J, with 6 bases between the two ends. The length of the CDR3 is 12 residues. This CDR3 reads CASRLINQPQHF. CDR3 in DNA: TGTGCCAGTAGGTTGATCAATCAGCCCCAGCATTTT. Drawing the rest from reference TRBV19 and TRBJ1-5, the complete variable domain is DGGITQSPKYLFRKEGQNVTLSCEQNLNHDAMYWYRQDPGQGLRLIYYSQIVNDFQKGDIAEGYSVSREKKESFPLTVTSAQKNPTAFYLCASRLINQPQHFGDGTRLSIL.

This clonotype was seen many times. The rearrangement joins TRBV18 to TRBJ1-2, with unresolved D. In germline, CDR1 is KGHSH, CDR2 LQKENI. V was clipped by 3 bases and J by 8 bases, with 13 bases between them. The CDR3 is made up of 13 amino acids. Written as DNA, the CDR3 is TGTGCCAGCTCACCCGAGACATCAGGAGGCTACACCTTC. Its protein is CASSPETSGGYTF.

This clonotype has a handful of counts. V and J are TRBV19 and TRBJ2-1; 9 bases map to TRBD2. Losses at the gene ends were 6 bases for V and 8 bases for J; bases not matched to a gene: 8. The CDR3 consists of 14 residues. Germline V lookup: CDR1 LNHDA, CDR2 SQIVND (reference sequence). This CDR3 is CASRLAGSGYEQFF. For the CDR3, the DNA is TGTGCCAGTAGGCTAGCGGGAAGTGGCTATGAGCAGTTCTTC.

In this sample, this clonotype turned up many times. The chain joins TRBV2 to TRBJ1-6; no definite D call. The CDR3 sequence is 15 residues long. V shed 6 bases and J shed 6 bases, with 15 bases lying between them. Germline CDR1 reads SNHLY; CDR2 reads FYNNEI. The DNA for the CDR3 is TGTGCCAGCAGAGGGAGGACGGTCTCTAATTCACCCCTCCACTTT. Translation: CASRGRTVSNSPLHF.

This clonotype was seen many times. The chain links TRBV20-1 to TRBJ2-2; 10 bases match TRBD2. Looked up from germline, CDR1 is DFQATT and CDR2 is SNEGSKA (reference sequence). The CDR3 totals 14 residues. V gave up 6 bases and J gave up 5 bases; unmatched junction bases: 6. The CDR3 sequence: CSARLAGRTGELFF. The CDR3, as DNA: TGCAGTGCCAGACTAGCGGGTCGAACCGGGGAGCTGTTTTTT.

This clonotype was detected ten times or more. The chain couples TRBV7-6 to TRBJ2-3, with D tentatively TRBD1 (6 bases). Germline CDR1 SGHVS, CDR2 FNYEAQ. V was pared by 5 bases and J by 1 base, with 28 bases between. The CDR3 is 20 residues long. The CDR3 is CASSAGATGLTEGGTDTQYF. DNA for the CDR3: TGTGCCAGCAGCGCAGGGGCTACCGGACTTACAGAGGGGGGCACAGATACGCAGTATTTT.

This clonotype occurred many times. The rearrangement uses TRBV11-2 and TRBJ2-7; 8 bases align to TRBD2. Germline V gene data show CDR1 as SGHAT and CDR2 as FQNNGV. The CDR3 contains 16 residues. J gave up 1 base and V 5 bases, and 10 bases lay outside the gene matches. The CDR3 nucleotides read TGTGCCAGCAGCCCATTAGCGGGAATAAAGTCCTACGAGCAGTACTTC. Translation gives CASSPLAGIKSYEQYF.

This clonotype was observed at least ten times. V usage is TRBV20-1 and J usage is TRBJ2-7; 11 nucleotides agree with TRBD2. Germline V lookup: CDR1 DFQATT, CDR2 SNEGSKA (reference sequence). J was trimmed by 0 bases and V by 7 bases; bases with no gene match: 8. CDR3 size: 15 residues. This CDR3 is CSVFLAGGTSYEQYF. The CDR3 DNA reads TGCAGTGTATTCTTAGCGGGGGGGACCTCCTACGAGCAGTACTTC.

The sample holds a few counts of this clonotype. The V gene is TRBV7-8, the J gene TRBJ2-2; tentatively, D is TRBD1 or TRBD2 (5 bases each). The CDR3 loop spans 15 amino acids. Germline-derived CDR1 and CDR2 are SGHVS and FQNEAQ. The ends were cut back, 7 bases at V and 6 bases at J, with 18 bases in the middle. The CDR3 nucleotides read TGTGCCAGCACCCCATGGGGGTCTCGGGCCGGGGAGCTGTTTTTT. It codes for CASTPWGSRAGELFF.

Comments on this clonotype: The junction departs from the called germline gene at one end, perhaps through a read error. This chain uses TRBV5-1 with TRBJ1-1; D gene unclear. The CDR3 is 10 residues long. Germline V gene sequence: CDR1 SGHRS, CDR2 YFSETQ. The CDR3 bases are TGCGCCAGCAGCTTAGGTAGGCGCGTCTTT. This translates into CASSLGRRVF. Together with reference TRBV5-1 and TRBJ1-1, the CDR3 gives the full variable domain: KAGVTQTPRYLIKTRGQQVTLSCSPISGHRSVSWYQQTPGQGLQFLFEYFSETQRNKGNFPGRFSGRQFSNSRSEMNVSTLELGDSALYLCASSLGRRVFGQGTRLTVV.

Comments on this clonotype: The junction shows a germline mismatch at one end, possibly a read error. CDR3 nucleotides: TGTGCCAGCAGCTTATCGACAGGGGGCATATACGAGCAGTACTTC. It encodes CASSLSTGGIYEQYF. The chain employs TRBV27 and TRBJ2-7; 10 positions agree with TRBD1. CDR3 length equals 15 residues. Germline lookup yields CDR1 MNHEY and CDR2 SMNVEV (reference sequence).

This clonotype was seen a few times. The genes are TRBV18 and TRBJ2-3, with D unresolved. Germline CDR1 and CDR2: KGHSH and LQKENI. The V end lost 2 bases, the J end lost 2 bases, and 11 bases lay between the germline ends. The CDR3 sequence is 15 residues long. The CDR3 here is CASSPTPGNTDTQYF. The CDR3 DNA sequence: TGTGCCAGCTCACCAACGCCCGGCAACACAGATACGCAGTATTTT.

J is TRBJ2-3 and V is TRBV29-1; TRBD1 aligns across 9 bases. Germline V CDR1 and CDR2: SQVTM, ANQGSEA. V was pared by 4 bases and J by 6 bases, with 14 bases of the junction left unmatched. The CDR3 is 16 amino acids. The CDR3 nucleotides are TGCAGCGTTGCCCCCCGGACAGGGGAGTCGAGGGATACGCAGTATTTT. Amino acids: CSVAPRTGESRDTQYF.

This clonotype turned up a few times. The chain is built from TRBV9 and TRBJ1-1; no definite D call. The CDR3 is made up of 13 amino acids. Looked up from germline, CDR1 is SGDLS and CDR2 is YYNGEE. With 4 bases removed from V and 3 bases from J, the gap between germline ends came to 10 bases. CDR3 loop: CASSPRLHTEAFF. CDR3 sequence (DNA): TGTGCCAGCAGCCCGCGGCTCCACACTGAAGCTTTCTTT.

The CDR3 bases are TGCGCCAGCAGCCCATGGAGGAAAAGCACAGATACGCAGTATTTT. Translated, it gives CASSPWRKSTDTQYF. The chain couples TRBV4-1 to TRBJ2-3; possible D gene TRBD2, 5 bases. Germline V gene data show CDR1 as MGHRA and CDR2 as YSYEKL. CDR3 size: 15 residues. Between the trimmed V and J ends, which lost 4 bases and 0 bases, there was a span of 11 bases.

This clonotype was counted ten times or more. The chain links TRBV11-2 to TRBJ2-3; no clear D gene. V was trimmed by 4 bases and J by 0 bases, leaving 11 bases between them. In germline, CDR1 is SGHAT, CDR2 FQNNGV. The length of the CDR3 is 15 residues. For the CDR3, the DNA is TGTGCCAGCAGCTCCCTCTGGCCTAGCACAGATACGCAGTATTTT. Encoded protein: CASSSLWPSTDTQYF.

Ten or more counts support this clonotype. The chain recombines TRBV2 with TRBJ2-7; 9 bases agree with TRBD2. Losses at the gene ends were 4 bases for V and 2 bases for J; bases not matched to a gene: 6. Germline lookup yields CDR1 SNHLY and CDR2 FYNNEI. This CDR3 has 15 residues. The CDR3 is CASSVSAGGPYEQYF. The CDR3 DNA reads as TGTGCCAGCAGTGTATCAGCGGGAGGACCCTACGAGCAGTACTTC.

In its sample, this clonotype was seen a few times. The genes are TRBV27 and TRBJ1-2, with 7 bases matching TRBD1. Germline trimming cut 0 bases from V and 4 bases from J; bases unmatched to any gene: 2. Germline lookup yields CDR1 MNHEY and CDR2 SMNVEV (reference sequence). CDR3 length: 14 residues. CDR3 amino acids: CASSLSDRSYGYTF. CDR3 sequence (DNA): TGTGCCAGCAGTTTATCGGACAGGAGCTATGGCTACACCTTC.

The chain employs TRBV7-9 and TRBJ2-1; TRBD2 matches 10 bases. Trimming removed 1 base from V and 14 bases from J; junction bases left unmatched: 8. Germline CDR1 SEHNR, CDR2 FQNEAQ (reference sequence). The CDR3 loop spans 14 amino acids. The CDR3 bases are TGTGCCAGCAGCTTAGAGGGTAGCGGGAGGCAGAAGTTCTTC. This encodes CASSLEGSGRQKFF.